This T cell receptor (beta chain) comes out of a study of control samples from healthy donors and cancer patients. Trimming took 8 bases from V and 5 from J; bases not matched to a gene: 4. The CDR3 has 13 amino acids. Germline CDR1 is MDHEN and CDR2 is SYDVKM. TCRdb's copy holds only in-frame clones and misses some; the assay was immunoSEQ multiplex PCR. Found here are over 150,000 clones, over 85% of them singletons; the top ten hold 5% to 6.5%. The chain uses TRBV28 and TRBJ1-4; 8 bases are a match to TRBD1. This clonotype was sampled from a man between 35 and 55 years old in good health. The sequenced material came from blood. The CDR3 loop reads CASRRTGNEKLFF. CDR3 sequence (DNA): TGTGCCAGCCGTCGGACAGGGAATGAAAAACTGTTTTTT.